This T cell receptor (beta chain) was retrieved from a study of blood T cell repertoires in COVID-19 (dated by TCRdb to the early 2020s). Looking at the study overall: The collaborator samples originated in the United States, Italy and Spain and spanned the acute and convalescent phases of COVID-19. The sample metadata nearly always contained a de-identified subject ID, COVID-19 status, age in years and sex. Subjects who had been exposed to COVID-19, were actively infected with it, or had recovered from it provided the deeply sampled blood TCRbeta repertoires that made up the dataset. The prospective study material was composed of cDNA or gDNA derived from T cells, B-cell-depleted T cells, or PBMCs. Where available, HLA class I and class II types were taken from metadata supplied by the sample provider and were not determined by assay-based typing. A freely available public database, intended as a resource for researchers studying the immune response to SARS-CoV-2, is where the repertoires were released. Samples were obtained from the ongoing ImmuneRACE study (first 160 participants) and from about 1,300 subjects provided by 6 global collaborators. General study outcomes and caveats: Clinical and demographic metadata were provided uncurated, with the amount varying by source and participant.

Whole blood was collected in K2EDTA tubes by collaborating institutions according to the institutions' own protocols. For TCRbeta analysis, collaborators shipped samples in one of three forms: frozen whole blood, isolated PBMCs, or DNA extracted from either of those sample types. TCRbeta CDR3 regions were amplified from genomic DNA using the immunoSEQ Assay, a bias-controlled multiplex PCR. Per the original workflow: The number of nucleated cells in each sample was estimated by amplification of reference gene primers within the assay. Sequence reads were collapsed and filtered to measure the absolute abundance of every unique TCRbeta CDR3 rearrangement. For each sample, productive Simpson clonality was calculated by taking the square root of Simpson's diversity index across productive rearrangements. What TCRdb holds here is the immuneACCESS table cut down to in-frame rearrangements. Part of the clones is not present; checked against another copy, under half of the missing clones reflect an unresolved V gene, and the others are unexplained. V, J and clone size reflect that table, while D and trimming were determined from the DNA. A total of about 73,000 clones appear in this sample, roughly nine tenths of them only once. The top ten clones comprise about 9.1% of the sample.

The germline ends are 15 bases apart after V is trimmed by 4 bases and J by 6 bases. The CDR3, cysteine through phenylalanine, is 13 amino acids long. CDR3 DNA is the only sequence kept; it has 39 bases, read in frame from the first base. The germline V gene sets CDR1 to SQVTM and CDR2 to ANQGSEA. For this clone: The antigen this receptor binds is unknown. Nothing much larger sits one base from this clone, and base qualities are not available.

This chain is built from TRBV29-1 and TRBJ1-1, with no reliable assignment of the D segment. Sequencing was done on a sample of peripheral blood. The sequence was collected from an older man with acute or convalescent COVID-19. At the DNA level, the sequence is TGCAGCGTTGGGCCCCCCGGAGCGGCTGAAGCTTTCTTT. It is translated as CSVGPPGAAEAFF.